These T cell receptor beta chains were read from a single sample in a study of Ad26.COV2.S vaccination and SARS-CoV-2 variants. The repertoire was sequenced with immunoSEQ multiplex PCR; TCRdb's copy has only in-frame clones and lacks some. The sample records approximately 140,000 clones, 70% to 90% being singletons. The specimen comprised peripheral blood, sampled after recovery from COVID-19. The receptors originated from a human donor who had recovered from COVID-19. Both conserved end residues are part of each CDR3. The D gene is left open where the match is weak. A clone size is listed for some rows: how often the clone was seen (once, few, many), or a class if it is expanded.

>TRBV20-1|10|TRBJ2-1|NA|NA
CSAPSVVQFF
TGCAGTGCTCCTTCCGTGGTGCAGTTCTTC
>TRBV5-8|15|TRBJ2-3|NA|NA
CASSLAGGPRDTQYF
TGTGCCAGCAGCTTGGCTGGCGGGCCTCGAGATACGCAGTATTTT
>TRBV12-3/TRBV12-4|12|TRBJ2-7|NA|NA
CASSLTAYEQYF
TGTGCCAGCAGTCTGACAGCCTACGAGCAGTACTTC
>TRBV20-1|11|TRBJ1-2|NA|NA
CSARQDYGYTF
TGCAGTGCTAGACAAGACTATGGCTACACCTTC
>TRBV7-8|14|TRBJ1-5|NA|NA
CASSSRDGFAPQHF
TGTGCCAGCAGCTCCCGGGACGGATTCGCGCCCCAGCATTTT
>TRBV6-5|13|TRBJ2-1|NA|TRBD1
CASSYWDRGGMFF
TGTGCCAGCAGTTACTGGGACAGGGGGGGTATGTTCTTC
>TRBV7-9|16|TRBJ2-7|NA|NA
CASSPDRMWGDYEQYF
TGTGCCAGCAGCCCTGACAGGATGTGGGGCGACTACGAGCAGTACTTC
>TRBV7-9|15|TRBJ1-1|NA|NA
CASSLGVRGAPEAFF
TGTGCCAGCAGCTTAGGGGTTAGGGGGGCCCCTGAAGCTTTCTTT
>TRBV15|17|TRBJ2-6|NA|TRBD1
CATSRRQGGSGANVLTF
TGTGCCACCAGCAGGCGACAGGGGGGATCTGGGGCCAACGTCCTGACTTTC
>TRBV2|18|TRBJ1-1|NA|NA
CASSDQSQDTPFHLSAFF
TGTGCCAGCAGTGACCAAAGCCAGGACACTCCGTTCCACTTGAGTGCTTTCTTT
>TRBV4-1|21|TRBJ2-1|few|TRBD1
CASSQPSGDRGRTSSYNEQFF
TGCGCCAGCAGCCAGCCCTCCGGGGACAGGGGTAGGACCAGCTCCTACAATGAGCAGTTCTTC
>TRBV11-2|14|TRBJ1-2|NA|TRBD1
CASRLGTVAYGYTF
TGTGCCAGCAGGCTAGGGACAGTAGCGTATGGCTACACCTTC
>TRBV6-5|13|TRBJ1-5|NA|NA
CASEDGGNQPQHF
TGTGCCAGCGAGGACGGAGGCAATCAGCCCCAGCATTTT
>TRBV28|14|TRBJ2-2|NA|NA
CASSFVVATGELFF
TGTGCCAGCAGTTTCGTAGTAGCCACCGGGGAGCTGTTTTTT
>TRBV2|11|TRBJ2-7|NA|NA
CASSGLYEQYF
TGTGCCAGCAGTGGTTTGTACGAGCAGTACTTC
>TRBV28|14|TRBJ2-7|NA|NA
CASTVGESSYEQYF
TGTGCCAGCACCGTCGGGGAGAGCTCCTACGAGCAGTACTTC
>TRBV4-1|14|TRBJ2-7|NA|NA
CASSQDPGGQEQYF
TGCGCCAGCAGCCAAGATCCTGGGGGGCAGGAGCAGTACTTC
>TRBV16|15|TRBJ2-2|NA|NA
CASSQIPGASGELFF
TGTGCCAGCAGCCAAATTCCAGGGGCAAGCGGGGAGCTGTTTTTT
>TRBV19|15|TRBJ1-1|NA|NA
CASSSRVRPNTEAFF
TGTGCCAGTAGCTCCAGGGTACGACCGAACACTGAAGCTTTCTTT